This TCR beta chain is drawn from a study of shared clonotypes between healthy human individuals. Study-wide results and limits: Shared clonotypes: approximately 5.3% naive CD4, around 3.5% naive CD8, around 2.2% memory CD4, 0.4% to 0.45% memory CD8.

With CCR7-negative CD45RA+ TemRA cells, CD45RO+ cells were combined in CD8 memory. The protocol was immunoSEQ multiplex PCR, while the TCRdb copy is restricted to in-frame clones and leaves out a portion. This table holds roughly 720,000 clones, about 90% found once. Comment on this clone: The antigen is undetermined.

The length of the CDR3 is 14 residues. The germline V and J ends were trimmed by 5 bases and 5 bases, with 15 bases remaining between them. Germline V lookup: CDR1 LNHDA, CDR2 SQIVND (reference sequence). The TCR originated in a young man in good health. Some clones in this sample may be carry-over from other donors' samples. What was sequenced was memory CD8+ T cells from PBMCs. As to subset: CD45RO+ cells pooled with CCR7-negative TemRA cells. The chain employs TRBV19 and TRBJ1-1; D possibly corresponds to TRBD1 (5 bases). CDR3 nucleotides: TGTGCCAGTAGTGCCGGGACGGCGAGAACTGAAGCTTTCTTT. Protein product: CASSAGTARTEAFF. Based on the CDR3 plus reference TRBV19 and TRBJ1-1, the full variable domain is DGGITQSPKYLFRKEGQNVTLSCEQNLNHDAMYWYRQDPGQGLRLIYYSQIVNDFQKGDIAEGYSVSREKKESFPLTVTSAQKNPTAFYLCASSAGTARTEAFFGQGTRLTVV.